These T cell receptor beta chains were read from a single sample in a study of regulatory T cells. Sequenced by immunoSEQ multiplex PCR; TCRdb stores in-frame clones only, minus some. The sample includes 25,000 to 40,000 clones, about 93% seen only once; the top ten take about 0.99%. Sequencing was done on a sample of conventional CD4+ T cells sorted from blood. These receptors all stem from a child under 10 years old with CD3G deficiency. Both conserved end residues are part of each CDR3. Each record gives: clone size, V gene, CDR3 protein. Clone size appears in some rows only: once, few, many, or a class for an expanded clone.

once	TRBV28	CASSTRTGGVEKLFF
NA	TRBV5-1	CASSLAPGNGYTF
NA	TRBV4-1	CASSLSGTGIGGELFF
NA	TRBV5-1	CASSSPDTHSGNTIYF
NA	TRBV28	CASSDRGVNLKISYEQYF
NA	TRBV6-1	CASSEFGRTEAFF
few	TRBV5-1	CASSYGTGYGYTF
few	TRBV6-1	CASRKAGFYNEQFF
NA	TRBV5-1	CASSLGDSFHEQYF
NA	TRBV28	CASSAAGYEQYF
once	TRBV28	CASSLEGRNEQFF
NA	TRBV12-2	CASRPSSGNEQFF
once	TRBV5-1	CASSLGASGRADTQYF
NA	TRBV28	CASRNSGRNEQFF
once	TRBV28	CASSFGNRYEQYF
NA	TRBV10-3	CAISESRGYGYTF
NA	TRBV6-1	CASSERVSGIQYF
NA	TRBV28	CASRLGHNRDEKLFF
once	TRBV10-3	CAPQGHAICPEAFF
NA	TRBV10-3	CAISDGLAGASDTQYF
NA	TRBV7-8	CASSLGRRVGETQYF
NA	TRBV19	CASSPSIAGGFYNEQFF
NA	TRBV7-2	CASSSTGQGSHSGANVLTF
once	TRBV6-4	CASRTGLRGSGANVLTF
NA	TRBV6-1	CASSEPPRNYGYTF
NA	TRBV5-1	CASSSTSGSYEQYF
NA	TRBV28	CASSLSPGTGAYTDTQYF
NA	TRBV7-8	CASSSNMEDTQYF
NA	TRBV18	CASSRERSREQYF
NA	TRBV28	CASSLSGGRVHEQYF
NA	TRBV19	CASRVTGAWTGELFF
NA	TRBV6-1	CASRLGGSNYGYTF
NA	TRBV28	CATRTGNQPQHF
NA	TRBV4-1	CASSPLAGAGANVLTF
once	TRBV5-1	CASSAGLAGAGDTQYF
NA	TRBV6-1	CASRKQGARTGELFF
NA	TRBV21-1	CASSKEGVKGPQHF
NA	TRBV6-1	CASSAPYRVNYGYTF
NA	TRBV28	CASSPGSLYGYTF
NA	TRBV19	CASRFGGPSSTDTQYF
NA	TRBV20-1	CSARGFGEQFF
NA	TRBV15	CATSLRTGGNYGYTF
NA	TRBV7-2	CASSFPWDTQYF